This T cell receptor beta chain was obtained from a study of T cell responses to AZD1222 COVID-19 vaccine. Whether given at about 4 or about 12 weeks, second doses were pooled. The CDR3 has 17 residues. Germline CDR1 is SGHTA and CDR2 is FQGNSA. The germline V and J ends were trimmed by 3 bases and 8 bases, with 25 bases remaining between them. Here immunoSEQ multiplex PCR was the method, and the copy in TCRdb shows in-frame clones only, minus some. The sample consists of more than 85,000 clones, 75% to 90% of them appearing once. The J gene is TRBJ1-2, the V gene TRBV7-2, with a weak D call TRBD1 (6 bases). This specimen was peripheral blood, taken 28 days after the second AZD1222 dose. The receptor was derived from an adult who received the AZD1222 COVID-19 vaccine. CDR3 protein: CASSFTDLTQGSGGYTF. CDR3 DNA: TGTGCCAGCAGCTTTACCGACCTTACGCAGGGGAGCGGGGGCTACACCTTC.